This T cell receptor (beta chain) was found in a study of OX40 agonist ivuxolimab in advanced cancers. For the study at large: Treatment of patients was with ivuxolimab, an agonistic anti-OX40 (CD134) antibody. Every 2 weeks, patients received ivuxolimab intravenously, dosed at 0.01 to 10 mg/kg. Aged about 23 to 80 with a mean of 60 years, they were less than 90% male. General study findings and limits: At 0.1 to 3.0 mg/kg and by week 6, clonal expansion occurred in CD4+ and CD8+ blood T cells.

Clones were read by immunoSEQ multiplex PCR, and TCRdb kept only the in-frame ones, dropping some. This table has about 10,000 clones, 60% to 85% appearing once. A note on this clone: Its antigen is undetermined.

The origin of this receptor is an adult with an advanced solid tumor such as melanoma, head and neck, liver or kidney cancer. The input for sequencing was CD4+ or CD8+ T cells sorted from blood, taken in a trial of the OX40 agonist ivuxolimab.

The CDR3 nucleotides are TGTGCCAGCAGCCTCCAGGGGATTTACACTGAAGCTTTCTTT. It is translated as CASSLQGIYTEAFF. J is TRBJ1-1 and V is TRBV11-1; D might be TRBD1 (6 bases). CDR1 is SGHAT and CDR2 is FQDESV in the germline V gene (reference sequence). The CDR3 covers 14 residues. Trimming shortened V by 5 bases and J by 3 bases, and 13 bases separated the two germline ends.